These 30 T cell receptor beta chains share one sample of origin, sequenced in a study of T cells after posttransplantation cyclophosphamide. Treatment was busulfan-fludarabine conditioning, a marrow graft, and cyclophosphamide on days +3 and +4. This table comes from immunoSEQ multiplex PCR, and its TCRdb copy is limited to in-frame clones, with some not included. The sample has 17,000 or so clones; around 94% are singletons. The source material was CD4+ T cells sorted from blood, sampled after allogeneic stem cell transplant with posttransplant cyclophosphamide. The origin of the receptors is a male patient in his sixties or seventies who received an allogeneic stem cell transplant from a related donor and was CMV-positive. The graft donor may have contributed some T cells.

CDR3 coding DNA: TGTGCCAGCAGACCCACTAGCGGGGACAATGAGCAGTTCTTC. Translated: CASRPTSGDNEQFF. V is TRBV11-2 and J is TRBJ2-1; 10 nucleotides match TRBD2. J lost 5 bases, V lost 6 bases, and 4 bases had no gene match. This CDR3 is 14 amino acids long. Germline-derived CDR1 and CDR2 are SGHAT and FQNNGV.

The genes are TRBV11-3 and TRBJ2-2; D might be TRBD2 (5 bases). Trimming cost V 5 bases and J 3 bases, with 16 bases left between them. This CDR3 comprises 16 residues. Germline CDR1 SGHNT, CDR2 YENEEA. The CDR3 DNA follows: TGTGCCAGCAGCGGGCGACTGGAGGTCGACACCGGGGAGCTGTTTTTT. It encodes CASSGRLEVDTGELFF.

The V call is TRBV5-1, the J call TRBJ2-1; a possible D gene is TRBD2 (6 bases). Germline CDR1 and CDR2: SGHRS and YFSETQ. The CDR3 runs to 17 residues. V was pared by 4 bases and J by 6 bases, with 23 bases between. CDR3 region: CASSPFGGTLSGNEQFF. DNA of the CDR3: TGCGCCAGCAGCCCGTTTGGAGGGACCCTCTCCGGCAATGAGCAGTTCTTC.

CDR3 in amino acids: CASSSRTSGGDTQYF. In DNA form, the CDR3 reads TGTGCCAGCAGCTCACGGACTAGCGGGGGAGATACGCAGTATTTT. The V gene is TRBV11-2, the J gene TRBJ2-3; 13 nucleotides align to TRBD2. The V gene end was trimmed by 4 bases and the J gene end by 5 bases; junction bases not matched to a gene: 3. From germline, CDR1 is SGHAT and CDR2 FQNNGV. This CDR3 is 15 amino acids long.

The chain links TRBV7-2 to TRBJ2-3, with 7 positions matching TRBD2. Germline V CDR1 and CDR2: SGHTA, FQGNSA. After removal of 7 bases from V and 5 bases from J, the junction contained 6 bases not matched to a gene. The CDR3 runs 13 residues. The CDR3 DNA follows: TGTGCCAGCACCTCCTTAGCGGGAGATACGCAGTATTTT. This translates into CASTSLAGDTQYF.

J is TRBJ1-5 and V is TRBV27; 8 bases are shared with TRBD1. Germline V gene sequence: CDR1 MNHEY, CDR2 SMNVEV (reference sequence). CDR3 length: 17 amino acids. Trimming cost V 3 bases and J 2 bases; bases outside gene matches: 9. The CDR3 region is CASSFLPTGEGNQPQHF. CDR3 bases: TGTGCCAGCAGTTTTCTCCCGACAGGGGAGGGCAATCAGCCCCAGCATTTT.

The chain carries TRBV5-5 and TRBJ2-7; 8 bases agree with TRBD2. After removal of 4 bases from V and 3 bases from J, the junction contained 9 bases not matched to a gene. The CDR3 covers 15 residues. Looked up from germline, CDR1 is SGHKS and CDR2 is YYEKEE (reference sequence). The CDR3 DNA is TGTGCCAGCAGCCGGGACGGGCGGGGGGACTACGAGCAGTACTTC. Translating it yields CASSRDGRGDYEQYF. Full variable domain (outside the CDR3, taken from reference TRBV5-5 and TRBJ2-7): DAGVTQSPTHLIKTRGQQVTLRCSPISGHKSVSWYQQVLGQGPQFIFQYYEKEERGRGNFPDRFSARQFPNYSSELNVNALLLGDSALYLCASSRDGRGDYEQYFGPGTRLTVT.

For this clone: Germline is not matched at one junction end, which may reflect a read error. Other DNA sequences from this sample encode an identical CDR3 as well. The chain couples TRBV18 to TRBJ1-6, with D possibly matching TRBD1 (6 bases). From germline, CDR1 is KGHSH and CDR2 LQKENI. The CDR3 has 14 residues. CDR3 amino acids: CASHQQGYNSPLHF. The CDR3 nucleotides are TGTGCCAGCCACCAACAGGGCTATAATTCCCCCCTCCACTTT.

V usage is TRBV2 and J usage is TRBJ2-1, with 8 bases identical to TRBD2. V was clipped by 4 bases and J by 3 bases; unmatched bases: 5. CDR1 and CDR2 (germline): SNHLY, FYNNEI. CDR3 length: 15 amino acids. This chain's CDR3 is CASSGSSGGYNEQFF. CDR3 DNA: TGTGCCAGCAGTGGGTCCAGCGGGGGCTACAATGAGCAGTTCTTC. Full variable domain (rest looked up from reference TRBV2 and TRBJ2-1): EPEVTQTPSHQVTQMGQEVILRCVPISNHLYFYWYRQILGQKVEFLVSFYNNEISEKSEIFDDQFSVERPDGSNFTLKIRSTKLEDSAMYFCASSGSSGGYNEQFFGPGTRLTVL.

The gene calls are TRBV27 and TRBJ1-3; D not certain. The length of the CDR3 is 14 residues. V was trimmed by 1 base and J by 3 bases, leaving 7 bases between them. Germline loops: CDR1 MNHEY, CDR2 SMNVEV (reference sequence). CDR3 protein: CASSLLGVGNTIYF. In nucleotides, the CDR3 is TGTGCCAGCAGTTTATTGGGAGTTGGAAACACCATATATTTT.

The chain employs TRBV7-2 and TRBJ2-7; 9 bases map to TRBD1. J lost 2 bases, V lost 1 base, and 0 bases had no gene match. The CDR3 extends over 14 amino acids. The V gene's germline CDR1 is SGHTA and CDR2 FQGNSA. CDR3 bases: TGTGCCAGCAGCTTAGGACAGGGGGCCTACGAGCAGTACTTC. Translated, it gives CASSLGQGAYEQYF.

The chain joins TRBV7-2 to TRBJ2-1; 9 bases match TRBD2. V was pared by 2 bases and J by 7 bases, with 6 bases of the junction left unmatched. The germline CDR1 and CDR2 sequences are SGHTA and FQGNSA. The CDR3 runs to 15 residues. CDR3 region: CASSLSRGGANEQFF. The CDR3 DNA sequence: TGTGCCAGCAGCTTAAGCCGCGGGGGGGCTAATGAGCAGTTCTTC.

The chain couples TRBV7-9 to TRBJ1-1; 8 nucleotides match TRBD1. The CDR3 totals 14 residues. The V gene end was trimmed by 5 bases and the J gene end by 6 bases; junction bases not matched to a gene: 8. Germline CDR1 reads SEHNR; CDR2 reads FQNEAQ (reference sequence). CDR3 bases: TGTGCCAGCAGCACTCAGGGGGCGCGGGCTGAAGCTTTCTTT. It encodes CASSTQGARAEAFF.

This clone was observed a handful of times. The CDR3 nucleotides read TGTGCCAGCAGTTTATCAGGTCCTGAGCAGTTCTTC. This translates into CASSLSGPEQFF. V usage is TRBV28 and J usage is TRBJ2-1, with D hard to call. Trimming removed 1 base from V and 9 bases from J, with 7 bases in between. CDR1 is MDHEN, CDR2 SYDVKM, per germline. This CDR3 has 12 amino acids.

The V and J genes are TRBV15 and TRBJ1-4; D is ambiguous. This CDR3 comprises 17 residues. Trimming left V 0 bases short and J 2 bases short, with 13 bases between. The germline V gene has CDR1 LNHNV and CDR2 YYDKDF (reference sequence). This CDR3 reads CATSRDGGGGTNEKLFF. The CDR3 nucleotides are TGTGCCACCAGCAGAGATGGTGGAGGTGGCACTAATGAAAAACTGTTTTTT.

The chain links TRBV18 to TRBJ1-1; possible D gene TRBD1, 6 bases. Germline CDR1 reads KGHSH; CDR2 reads LQKENI. V was cut by 3 bases and J by 1 base, with 12 bases left in between. The CDR3 contains 15 residues. The CDR3 sequence is CASSPGHPQNTEAFF. The DNA of the CDR3 is TGTGCCAGCTCACCGGGACACCCACAGAACACTGAAGCTTTCTTT.

The V and J genes are TRBV7-2 and TRBJ1-6; the D is unclear. This CDR3 comprises 15 residues. Trimming took off 2 bases at V and 9 bases at J, with 14 bases between the two ends. CDR1 SGHTA and CDR2 FQGNSA come from the germline V gene. DNA of the CDR3: TGTGCCAGCAGCTTAAATAGCGAGAGATTTTCACCCCTCCACTTT. Translated, it gives CASSLNSERFSPLHF.

The V gene is TRBV5-1, the J gene TRBJ1-2, with 11 bases that match TRBD1. The CDR3 sequence is 15 residues long. With 3 bases clipped from V and 2 bases from J, the junction kept 3 bases outside the gene matches. Germline values: CDR1 SGHRS, CDR2 YFSETQ. CDR3 nucleotides: TGCGCCAGCAGCTCCGGGACAGGGGGAAACTATGGCTACACCTTC. It codes for CASSSGTGGNYGYTF.

The rearrangement uses TRBV19 and TRBJ1-1; D might be TRBD1 (5 bases). CDR1 and CDR2 (germline): LNHDA, SQIVND (reference sequence). The CDR3 loop spans 12 amino acids. V gave up 10 bases and J gave up 1 base, with 10 bases separating them. This CDR3 reads CATGGPNTEAFF. CDR3 nucleotide sequence: TGTGCCACCGGGGGTCCGAACACTGAAGCTTTCTTT.

This clone was observed once. The V call is TRBV25-1, the J call TRBJ2-2; 10 bases agree with TRBD2. The CDR3 length is 14 residues. After removal of 3 bases from V and 7 bases from J, the junction contained 2 bases not matched to a gene. Germline V gene lookup returns CDR1 MGHDK and CDR2 SYGVNS. The CDR3 reads CASSDSGGFGELFF. CDR3 sequence (DNA): TGTGCCAGCAGTGATAGCGGGGGGTTCGGGGAGCTGTTTTTT.

The chain links TRBV28 to TRBJ1-2; no clear D gene. V lost 2 bases, J lost 5 bases, and 6 bases lay in between. The CDR3 extends over 12 amino acids. Germline loops: CDR1 MDHEN, CDR2 SYDVKM. The CDR3 is CASSLAEYGYTF. The CDR3 DNA sequence: TGTGCCAGCAGTTTAGCCGAGTATGGCTACACCTTC.

The chain carries TRBV4-3 and TRBJ1-1; 7 bases map to TRBD1. This CDR3 has 15 residues. Unmatched junction bases numbered 10, after V lost 4 bases and J lost 5 bases. Germline CDR1 LGHNA, CDR2 YSLEER. The CDR3 DNA is TGCGCCAGCAGCCTAGCTACAGGGGCGAGGACTGAAGCTTTCTTT. Amino acid sequence: CASSLATGARTEAFF.

The chain carries TRBV5-4 and TRBJ2-7, with TRBD1 matching over 8 bases. The germline V gene encodes CDR1 SGHNT and CDR2 YYREEE (reference sequence). V was pared by 8 bases and J by 8 bases, with 12 bases of the junction left unmatched. The CDR3 totals 13 residues. The CDR3 reads CASGEDRVEKQYF. In nucleotides, the CDR3 is TGTGCCAGTGGCGAGGACAGGGTGGAGAAGCAGTACTTC.

The chain combines TRBV18 with TRBJ1-1; 9 bases align to TRBD1. CDR1 and CDR2 from the germline V gene are KGHSH and LQKENI. Trimming at V came to 3 bases and at J to 0 bases, leaving 5 bases not matched to a gene. The CDR3 spans 16 residues. The chain's CDR3 is CASSPSGQGMNTEAFF. The CDR3 DNA is TGTGCCAGCTCACCCTCGGGACAGGGTATGAACACTGAAGCTTTCTTT.

V is TRBV30 and J is TRBJ2-3, with 9 bases aligning to TRBD2. Germline lookup yields CDR1 GTSNPN and CDR2 SVGIG (reference sequence). Losses at the gene ends were 2 bases for V and 0 bases for J; bases not matched to a gene: 12. The CDR3 is made up of 18 amino acids. This CDR3 is CAWSPKGIAGASTDTQYF. CDR3 in DNA: TGTGCCTGGAGTCCTAAGGGGATAGCGGGGGCTAGCACAGATACGCAGTATTTT. Full variable domain (outside the CDR3, taken from reference TRBV30 and TRBJ2-3): SQTIHQWPATLVQPVGSPLSLECTVEGTSNPNLYWYRQAAGRGLQLLFYSVGIGQISSEVPQNLSASRPQDRQFILSSKKLLLSDSGFYLCAWSPKGIAGASTDTQYFGPGTRLTVL.

The V gene is TRBV29-1, the J gene TRBJ1-5; 9 nucleotides match TRBD1. The CDR3 totals 12 residues. Germline CDR1 reads SQVTM; CDR2 reads ANQGSEA. The ends lost 4 bases at V and 9 bases at J; junction bases unmatched: 4. The CDR3 is CSVGTGEGPQHF. CDR3 nucleotides: TGCAGCGTTGGGACAGGGGAAGGGCCCCAGCATTTT.

CDR3 in amino acids: CASSHGRQSTGDGYTF. For the CDR3, the DNA is TGCGCCAGCAGCCATGGCCGTCAATCAACAGGGGATGGCTACACCTTC. This chain links TRBV4-1 with TRBJ1-2; 7 bases line up with TRBD1. Unmatched junction bases numbered 13, after V lost 3 bases and J lost 6 bases. Germline CDR1 reads MGHRA; CDR2 reads YSYEKL. CDR3 length equals 16 residues.

The CDR3 spells CAYEGQGASGELFF. The CDR3 DNA reads TGTGCCTACGAGGGGCAGGGGGCGTCCGGGGAGCTGTTTTTT. V gene TRBV28 combines with J gene TRBJ2-2, with 8 bases identical to TRBD1. The CDR3 runs to 14 residues. The J segment lost 6 bases and the V segment lost 11 bases, leaving 11 bases of the junction unmatched. Per the germline V gene, CDR1 is MDHEN and CDR2 is SYDVKM.

V is TRBV7-2 and J is TRBJ1-2; TRBD1 aligns across 9 bases. The CDR3 consists of 14 residues. Germline loops: CDR1 SGHTA, CDR2 FQGNSA. V shed 4 bases and J 4 bases; nucleotides not matched to a gene: 4. The CDR3 region has the DNA TGTGCCAGCAGCTCCGGGACAGGGCTCTATGGCTACACCTTC. It yields the protein CASSSGTGLYGYTF.

The V gene is TRBV6-5, the J gene TRBJ1-1; D remains unclear. V gave up 0 bases and J gave up 5 bases, with 7 bases separating them. The CDR3 covers 13 residues. In germline, CDR1 is MNHEY, CDR2 SVGAGI. The CDR3 reads CASSYSTSTEAFF. The DNA of the CDR3 is TGTGCCAGCAGTTACTCGACATCTACTGAAGCTTTCTTT.